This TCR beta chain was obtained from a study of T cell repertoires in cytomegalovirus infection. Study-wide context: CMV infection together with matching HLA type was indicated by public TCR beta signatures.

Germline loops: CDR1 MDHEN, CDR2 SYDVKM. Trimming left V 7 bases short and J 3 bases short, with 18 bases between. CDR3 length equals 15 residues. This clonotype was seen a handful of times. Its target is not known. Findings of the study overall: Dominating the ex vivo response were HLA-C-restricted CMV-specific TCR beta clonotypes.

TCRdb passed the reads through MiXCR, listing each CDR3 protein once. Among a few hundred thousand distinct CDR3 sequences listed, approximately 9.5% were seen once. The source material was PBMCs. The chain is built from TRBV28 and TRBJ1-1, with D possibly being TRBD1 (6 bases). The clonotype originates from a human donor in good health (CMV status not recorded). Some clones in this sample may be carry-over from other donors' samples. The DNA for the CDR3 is TGTGCCAGCATAAGGGCGGGGGCAGGGGACACTGAAGCTTTCTTT. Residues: CASIRAGAGDTEAFF.